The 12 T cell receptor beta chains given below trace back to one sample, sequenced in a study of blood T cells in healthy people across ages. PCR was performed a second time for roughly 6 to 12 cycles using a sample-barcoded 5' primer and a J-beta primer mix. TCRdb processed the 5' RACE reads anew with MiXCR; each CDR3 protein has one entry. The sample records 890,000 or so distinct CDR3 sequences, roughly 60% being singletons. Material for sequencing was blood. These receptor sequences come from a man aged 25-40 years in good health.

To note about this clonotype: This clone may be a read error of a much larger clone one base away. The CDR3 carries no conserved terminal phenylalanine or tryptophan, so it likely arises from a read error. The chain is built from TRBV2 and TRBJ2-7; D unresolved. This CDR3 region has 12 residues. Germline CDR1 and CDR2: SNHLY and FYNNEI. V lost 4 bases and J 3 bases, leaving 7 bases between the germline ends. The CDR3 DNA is TGTGCCAGCAGTGCGGAGATCTACGAGCAGTACTAC. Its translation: CASSAEIYEQYY.

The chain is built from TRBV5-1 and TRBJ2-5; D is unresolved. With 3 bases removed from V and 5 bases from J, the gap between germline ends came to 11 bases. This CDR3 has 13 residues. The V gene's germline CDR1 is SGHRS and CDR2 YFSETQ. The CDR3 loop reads CASSSAQRETQYF. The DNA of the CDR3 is TGCGCCAGCAGCTCGGCCCAAAGGGAGACCCAGTACTTC.

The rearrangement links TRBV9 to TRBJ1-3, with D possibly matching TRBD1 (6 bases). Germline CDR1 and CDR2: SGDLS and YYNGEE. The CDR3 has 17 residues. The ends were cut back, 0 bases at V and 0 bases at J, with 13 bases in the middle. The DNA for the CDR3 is TGTGCCAGCAGCGTAGCTGGGGGGCCCGGCTCTGGAAACACCATATATTTT. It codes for CASSVAGGPGSGNTIYF. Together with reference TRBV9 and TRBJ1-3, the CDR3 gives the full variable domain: DSGVTQTPKHLITATGQRVTLRCSPRSGDLSVYWYQQSLDQGLQFLIQYYNGEERAKGNILERFSAQQFPDLHSELNLSSLELGDSALYFCASSVAGGPGSGNTIYFGEGSWLTVV.

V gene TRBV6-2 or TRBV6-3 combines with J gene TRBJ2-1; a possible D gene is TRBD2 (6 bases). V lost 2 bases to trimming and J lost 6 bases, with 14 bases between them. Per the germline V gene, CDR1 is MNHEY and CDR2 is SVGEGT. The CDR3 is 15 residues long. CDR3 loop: CASSYARRRGNEQFF. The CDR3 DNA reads TGTGCCAGCAGTTACGCCCGGCGGAGGGGCAATGAGCAGTTCTTC.

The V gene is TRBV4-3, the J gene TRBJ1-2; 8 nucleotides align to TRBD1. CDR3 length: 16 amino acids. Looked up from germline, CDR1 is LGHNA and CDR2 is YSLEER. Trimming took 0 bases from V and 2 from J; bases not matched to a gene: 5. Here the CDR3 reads CASSQDGTGINYGYTF. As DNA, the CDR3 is TGCGCCAGCAGCCAAGATGGGACAGGAATAAACTATGGCTACACCTTC.

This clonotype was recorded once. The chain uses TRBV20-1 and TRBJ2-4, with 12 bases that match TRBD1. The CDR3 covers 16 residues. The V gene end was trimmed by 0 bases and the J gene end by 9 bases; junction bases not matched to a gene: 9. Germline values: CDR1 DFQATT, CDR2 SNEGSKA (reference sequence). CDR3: CSARDPMGQGAGIQYF. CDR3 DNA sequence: TGCAGTGCTAGAGATCCGATGGGACAGGGGGCTGGCATTCAGTACTTC.

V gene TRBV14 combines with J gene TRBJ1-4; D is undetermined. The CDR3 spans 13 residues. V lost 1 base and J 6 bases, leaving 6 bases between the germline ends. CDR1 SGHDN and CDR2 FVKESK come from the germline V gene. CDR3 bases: TGTGCCAGCAGCCAAGCTTGGGATGAAAAACTGTTTTTT. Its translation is CASSQAWDEKLFF.

This CDR3 reads CASSQSWTTGQTQETQYF. In DNA form, the CDR3 reads TGCGCCAGCAGCCAAAGTTGGACGACGGGACAAACACAAGAGACCCAGTACTTC. The chain uses TRBV4-3 and TRBJ2-5, with D possibly TRBD1 on 6 matching bases. This CDR3 region has 18 residues. Trimming removed 2 bases at V and 2 bases at J, with 21 bases between. Germline lookup yields CDR1 LGHNA and CDR2 YSLEER.

CDR3 nucleotide sequence: TGTGCCTGGAGTGTAGAGCTAGCGGGTCCTTACAATGAGCAGTTCTTC. Protein product: CAWSVELAGPYNEQFF. V is TRBV30 and J is TRBJ2-1; 8 nucleotides agree with TRBD2. This CDR3 contains 16 residues. The trim removed 0 bases at V and 4 bases at J, leaving 8 bases unmatched. Germline V gene data show CDR1 as GTSNPN and CDR2 as SVGIG (reference sequence).

The CDR3 region is CASSLARRTGGLTDTQYF. The DNA for the CDR3 is TGCGCCAGCAGCTTGGCTCGGAGGACCGGGGGACTCACAGATACGCAGTATTTT. The chain combines TRBV5-1 with TRBJ2-3; the D gene is possibly TRBD2 (6 bases). The germline V gene has CDR1 SGHRS and CDR2 YFSETQ. This CDR3 is 18 amino acids long. V lost 0 bases, J lost 2 bases, and 19 bases lay in between.

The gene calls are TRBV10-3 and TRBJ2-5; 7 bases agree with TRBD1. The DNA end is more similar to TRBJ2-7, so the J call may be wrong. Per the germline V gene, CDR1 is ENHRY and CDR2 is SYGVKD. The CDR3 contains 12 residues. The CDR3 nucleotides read TGTGCCATCAGAGACAGGGTGGGCGAGCAGTACTTC. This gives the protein CAIRDRVGEQYF.

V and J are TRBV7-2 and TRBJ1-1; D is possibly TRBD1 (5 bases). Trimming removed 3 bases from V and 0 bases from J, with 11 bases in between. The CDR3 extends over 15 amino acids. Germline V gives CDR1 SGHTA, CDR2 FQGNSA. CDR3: CASSLEQAMNTEAFF. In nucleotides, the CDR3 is TGTGCCAGCAGCTTGGAACAGGCCATGAACACTGAAGCTTTCTTT.